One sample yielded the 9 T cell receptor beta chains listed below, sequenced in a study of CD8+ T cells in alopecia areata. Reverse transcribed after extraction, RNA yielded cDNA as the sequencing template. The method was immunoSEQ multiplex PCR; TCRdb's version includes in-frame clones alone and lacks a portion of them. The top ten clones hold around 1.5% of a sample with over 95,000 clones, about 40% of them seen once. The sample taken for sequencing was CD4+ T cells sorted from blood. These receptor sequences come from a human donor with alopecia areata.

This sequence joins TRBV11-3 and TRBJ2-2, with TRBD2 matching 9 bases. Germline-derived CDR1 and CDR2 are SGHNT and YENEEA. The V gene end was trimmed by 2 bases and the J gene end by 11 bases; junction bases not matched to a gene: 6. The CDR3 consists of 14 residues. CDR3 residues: CASSLTREGGELFF. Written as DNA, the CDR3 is TGTGCCAGCAGCTTAACGCGGGAGGGCGGAGAGCTGTTTTTT. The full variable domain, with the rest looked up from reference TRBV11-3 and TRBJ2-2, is EAGVVQSPRYKIIEKKQPVAFWCNPISGHNTLYWYLQNLGQGPELLIRYENEEAVDDSQLPKDRFSAERLKGVDSTLKIQPAELGDSAVYLCASSLTREGGELFFGEGSRLTVL.

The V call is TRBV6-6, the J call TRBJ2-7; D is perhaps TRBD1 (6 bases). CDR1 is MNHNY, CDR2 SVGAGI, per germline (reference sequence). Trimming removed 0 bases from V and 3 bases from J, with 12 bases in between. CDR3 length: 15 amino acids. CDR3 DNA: TGTGCCAGCAGTTACTCGGGCAGAGGGGGCTACGAGCAGTACTTC. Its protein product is CASSYSGRGGYEQYF.

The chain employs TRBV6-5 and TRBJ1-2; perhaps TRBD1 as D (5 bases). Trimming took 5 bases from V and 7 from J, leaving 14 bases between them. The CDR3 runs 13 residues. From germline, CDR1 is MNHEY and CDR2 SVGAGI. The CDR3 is CASSQPGRAGYTF. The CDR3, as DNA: TGTGCCAGCAGTCAACCGGGCAGGGCTGGCTACACCTTC.

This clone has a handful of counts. CDR3 residues: CASSQPVRGRHGYTF. CDR3 DNA: TGCGCCAGCAGCCAACCGGTTCGGGGGCGCCATGGCTACACCTTC. The chain has TRBV4-1 and TRBJ1-2; D is perhaps TRBD1 (6 bases). Trimming stripped 2 bases from V and 6 bases from J, with 16 bases between. The CDR3 has 15 residues. Germline V gene lookup returns CDR1 MGHRA and CDR2 YSYEKL.

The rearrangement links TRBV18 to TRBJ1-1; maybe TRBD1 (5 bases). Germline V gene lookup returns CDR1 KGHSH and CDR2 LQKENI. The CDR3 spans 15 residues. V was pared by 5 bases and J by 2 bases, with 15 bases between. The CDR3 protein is CASSNHLGENTEAFF. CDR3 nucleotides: TGTGCCAGCTCAAACCACCTGGGGGAAAACACTGAAGCTTTCTTT. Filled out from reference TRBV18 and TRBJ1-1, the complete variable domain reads NAGVMQNPRHLVRRRGQEARLRCSPMKGHSHVYWYRQLPEEGLKFMVYLQKENIIDESGMPKERFSAEFPKEGPSILRIQQVVRGDSAAYFCASSNHLGENTEAFFGQGTRLTVV.

The CDR3 protein is CSVSGQGGYGYTF. CDR3 sequence (DNA): TGCAGCGTTTCGGGACAGGGGGGCTATGGCTACACCTTC. The chain uses TRBV29-1 and TRBJ1-2, with 11 bases aligning to TRBD1. CDR1 and CDR2 (germline): SQVTM, ANQGSEA. This CDR3 has 13 amino acids. Trimming cost V 5 bases and J 4 bases; bases outside gene matches: 3.

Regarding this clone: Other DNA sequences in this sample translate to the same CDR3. The DNA for the CDR3 is TGTGCCAGCAGCGGTACATACAATGAGCAGTTCTTC. This translates into CASSGTYNEQFF. The J gene is TRBJ2-1, the V gene TRBV2; D not resolved. The CDR3 is made up of 12 amino acids. Germline-derived CDR1 and CDR2 are SNHLY and FYNNEI. Trimming removed 6 bases from V and 4 bases from J, with 7 bases in between.

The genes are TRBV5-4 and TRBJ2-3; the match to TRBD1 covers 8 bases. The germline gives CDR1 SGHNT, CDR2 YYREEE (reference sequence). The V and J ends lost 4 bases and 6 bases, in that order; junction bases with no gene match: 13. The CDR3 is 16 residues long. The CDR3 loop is CASSGGQDLWSDTQYF. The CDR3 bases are TGTGCCAGCAGCGGGGGACAGGACCTTTGGTCGGATACGCAGTATTTT.

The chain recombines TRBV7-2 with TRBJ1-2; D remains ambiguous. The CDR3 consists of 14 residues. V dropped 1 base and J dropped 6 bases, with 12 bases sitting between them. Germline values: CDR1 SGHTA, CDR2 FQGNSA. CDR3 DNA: TGTGCCAGCAGCTTAGTTGCACAGCCGAATGGCTACACCTTC. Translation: CASSLVAQPNGYTF. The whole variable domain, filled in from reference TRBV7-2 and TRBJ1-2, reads GAGVSQSPSNKVTEKGKDVELRCDPISGHTALYWYRQSLGQGLEFLIYFQGNSAPDKSGLPSDRFSAERTGGSVSTLTIQRTQQEDSAVYLCASSLVAQPNGYTFGSGTRLTVV.